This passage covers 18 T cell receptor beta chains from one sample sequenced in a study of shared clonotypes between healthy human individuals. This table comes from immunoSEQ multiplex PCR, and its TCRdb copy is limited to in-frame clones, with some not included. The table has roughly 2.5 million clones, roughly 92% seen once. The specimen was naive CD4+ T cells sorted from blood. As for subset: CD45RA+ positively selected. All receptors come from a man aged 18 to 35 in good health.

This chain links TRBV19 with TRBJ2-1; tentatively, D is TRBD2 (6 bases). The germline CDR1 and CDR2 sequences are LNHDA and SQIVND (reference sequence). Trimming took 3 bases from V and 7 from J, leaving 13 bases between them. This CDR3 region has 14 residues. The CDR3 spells CASSIFGEENEQFF. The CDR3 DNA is TGTGCCAGTAGTATTTTTGGGGAGGAGAATGAGCAGTTCTTC.

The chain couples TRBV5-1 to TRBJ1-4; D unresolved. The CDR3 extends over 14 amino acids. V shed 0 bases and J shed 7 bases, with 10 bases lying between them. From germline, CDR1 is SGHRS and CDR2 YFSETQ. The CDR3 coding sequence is TGCGCCAGCAGCTTGGAATATATGGGTGAAAAACTGTTTTTT. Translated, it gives CASSLEYMGEKLFF. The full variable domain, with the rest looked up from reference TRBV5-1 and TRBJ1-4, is KAGVTQTPRYLIKTRGQQVTLSCSPISGHRSVSWYQQTPGQGLQFLFEYFSETQRNKGNFPGRFSGRQFSNSRSEMNVSTLELGDSALYLCASSLEYMGEKLFFGSGTQLSVL.

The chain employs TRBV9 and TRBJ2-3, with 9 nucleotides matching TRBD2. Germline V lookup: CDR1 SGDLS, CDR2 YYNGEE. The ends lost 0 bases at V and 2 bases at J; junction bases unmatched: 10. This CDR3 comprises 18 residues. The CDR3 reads CASSVGGAGGRTTDTQYF. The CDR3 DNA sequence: TGTGCCAGCAGCGTAGGGGGAGCGGGAGGAAGGACCACAGATACGCAGTATTTT.

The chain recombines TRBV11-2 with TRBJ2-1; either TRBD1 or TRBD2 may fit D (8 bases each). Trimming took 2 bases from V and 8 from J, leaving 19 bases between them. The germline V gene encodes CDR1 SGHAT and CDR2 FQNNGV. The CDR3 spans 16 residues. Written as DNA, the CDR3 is TGTGCCAGCAGCTTAAAAGGGACAGGCGGGAGGTATGAGCAGTTCTTC. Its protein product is CASSLKGTGGRYEQFF.

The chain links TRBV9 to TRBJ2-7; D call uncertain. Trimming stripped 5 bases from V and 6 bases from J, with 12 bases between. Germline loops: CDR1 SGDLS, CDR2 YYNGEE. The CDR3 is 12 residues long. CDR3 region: CASSQDIFEQYF. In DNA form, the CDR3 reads TGTGCCAGCAGTCAAGACATTTTCGAGCAGTACTTC.

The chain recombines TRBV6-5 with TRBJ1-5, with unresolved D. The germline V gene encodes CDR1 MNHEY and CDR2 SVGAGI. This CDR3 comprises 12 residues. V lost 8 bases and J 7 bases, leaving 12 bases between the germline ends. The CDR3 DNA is TGTGCCAGCCAGACCCGGGGACAGCCCCAGCATTTT. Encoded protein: CASQTRGQPQHF.

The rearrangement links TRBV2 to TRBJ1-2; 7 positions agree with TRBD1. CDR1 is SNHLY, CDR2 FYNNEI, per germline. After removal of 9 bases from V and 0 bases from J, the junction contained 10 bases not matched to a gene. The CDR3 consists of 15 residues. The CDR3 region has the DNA TGTGCCAGAGGGAGCCCGGGACAGCCTAACTATGGCTACACCTTC. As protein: CARGSPGQPNYGYTF.

CDR3: CASSDPSGGQETQYF. The DNA for the CDR3 is TGTGCCAGCAGTGACCCTAGCGGGGGGCAAGAGACCCAGTACTTC. This chain uses TRBV6-1 with TRBJ2-5; TRBD2 agrees at 11 bases. Germline lookup yields CDR1 MNHNS and CDR2 SASEGT. The CDR3 consists of 15 residues. V trimming: 3 bases; J trimming: 2 bases; junction bases outside the gene matches: 2.

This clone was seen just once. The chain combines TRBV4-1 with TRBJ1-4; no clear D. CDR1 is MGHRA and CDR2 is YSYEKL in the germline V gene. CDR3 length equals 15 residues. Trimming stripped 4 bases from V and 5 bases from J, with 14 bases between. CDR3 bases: TGCGCCAGCAGCCCCGAGGCTGGGCGGAATGAAAAACTGTTTTTT. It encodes CASSPEAGRNEKLFF.

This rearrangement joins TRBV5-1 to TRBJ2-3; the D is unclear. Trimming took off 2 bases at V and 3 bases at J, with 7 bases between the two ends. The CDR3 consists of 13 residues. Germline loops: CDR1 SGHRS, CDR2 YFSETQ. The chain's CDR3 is CASSFFGTDTQYF. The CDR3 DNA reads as TGCGCCAGCAGCTTTTTCGGGACAGATACGCAGTATTTT.

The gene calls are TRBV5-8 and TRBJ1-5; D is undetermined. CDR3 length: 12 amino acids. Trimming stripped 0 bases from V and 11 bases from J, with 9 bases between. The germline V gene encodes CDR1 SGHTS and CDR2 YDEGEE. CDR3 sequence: CASSLAERAQHF. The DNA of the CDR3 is TGTGCCAGCAGCTTGGCCGAGAGGGCCCAGCATTTT. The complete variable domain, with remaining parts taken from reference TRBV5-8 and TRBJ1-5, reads EAGVTQSPTHLIKTRGQQATLRCSPISGHTSVYWYQQALGLGLQFLLWYDEGEERNRGNFPPRFSGRQFPNYSSELNVNALELEDSALYLCASSLAERAQHFGDGTRLSIL.

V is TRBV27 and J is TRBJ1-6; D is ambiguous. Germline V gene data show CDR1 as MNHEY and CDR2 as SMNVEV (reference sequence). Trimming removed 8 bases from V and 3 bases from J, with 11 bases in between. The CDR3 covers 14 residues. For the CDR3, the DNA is TGTGCCAGCTCCGAAGGATTCTATAATTCACCCCTCCACTTT. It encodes CASSEGFYNSPLHF.

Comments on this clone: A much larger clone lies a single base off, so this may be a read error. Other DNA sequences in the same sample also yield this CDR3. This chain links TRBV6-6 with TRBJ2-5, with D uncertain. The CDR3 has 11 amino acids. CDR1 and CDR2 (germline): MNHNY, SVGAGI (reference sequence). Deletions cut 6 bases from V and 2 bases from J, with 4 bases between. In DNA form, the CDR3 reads TGTGCCAGCAGCTCTCAAGAGACCCAGTACTTC. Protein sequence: CASSSQETQYF.

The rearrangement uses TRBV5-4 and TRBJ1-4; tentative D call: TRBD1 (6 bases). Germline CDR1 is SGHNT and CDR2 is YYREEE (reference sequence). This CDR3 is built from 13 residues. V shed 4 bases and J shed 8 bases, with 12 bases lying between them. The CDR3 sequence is CASSPQGMEKLFF. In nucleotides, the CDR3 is TGTGCCAGCAGCCCACAGGGTATGGAAAAACTGTTTTTT.

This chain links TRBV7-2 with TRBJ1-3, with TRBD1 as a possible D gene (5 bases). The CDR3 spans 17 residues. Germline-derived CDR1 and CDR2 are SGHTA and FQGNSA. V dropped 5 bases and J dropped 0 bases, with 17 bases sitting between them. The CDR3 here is CASSLYPGTISGNTIYF. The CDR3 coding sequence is TGTGCCAGCAGCCTTTACCCCGGGACCATCTCTGGAAACACCATATATTTT.

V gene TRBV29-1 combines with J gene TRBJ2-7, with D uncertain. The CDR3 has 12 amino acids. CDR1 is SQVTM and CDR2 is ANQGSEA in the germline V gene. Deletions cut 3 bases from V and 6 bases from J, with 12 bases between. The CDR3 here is CSVEISLSEQYF. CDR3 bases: TGCAGCGTTGAGATAAGCCTCAGCGAGCAGTACTTC.

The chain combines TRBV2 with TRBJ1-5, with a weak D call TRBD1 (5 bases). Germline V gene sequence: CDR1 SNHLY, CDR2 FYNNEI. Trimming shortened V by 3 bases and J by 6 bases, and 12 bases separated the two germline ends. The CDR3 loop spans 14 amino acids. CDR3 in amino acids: CASSDWQGIQPQHF. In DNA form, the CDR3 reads TGTGCCAGCAGTGACTGGCAGGGCATTCAGCCCCAGCATTTT.

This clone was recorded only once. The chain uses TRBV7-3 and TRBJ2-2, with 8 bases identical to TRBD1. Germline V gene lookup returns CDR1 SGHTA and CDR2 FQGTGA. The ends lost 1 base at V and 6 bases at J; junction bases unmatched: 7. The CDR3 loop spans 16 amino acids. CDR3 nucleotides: TGTGCCAGCAGCTTAAAGGCAGGGGGCGCTTCCGGGGAGCTGTTTTTT. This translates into CASSLKAGGASGELFF.